This T cell receptor beta chain was found in a study of blood T cell repertoires in COVID-19. The V gene lost 6 bases and the J gene lost 5 bases, with 9 bases spanning the gap. This CDR3 contains 12 residues. CDR1 SNHLY and CDR2 FYNNEI come from the germline V gene. In the original workflow: By means of reference gene primer amplification, nucleated cell counts were estimated. Some clones are missing from TCRdb's copy, which holds only in-frame ones; the method was immunoSEQ multiplex PCR. The V and J calls and the clone size are those of that table, but D and trimming were determined from the DNA. The table includes about 200,000 clones, around four fifths detected once.

The sequence was obtained from a man aged 55 to 70 with COVID-19, enrolled during active disease. The source material was peripheral blood. The chain has TRBV2 and TRBJ2-3, with D tentatively TRBD1 (5 bases). The CDR3 region is CASRGPEDTQYF. In DNA form, the CDR3 reads TGTGCCAGCAGGGGGCCGGAAGATACGCAGTATTTT.